This TCR beta chain originates from a study of immune heterogeneity within non-small cell lung tumors. Multiplex PCR (32 V and 13 J primers) was used to amplify the TCR beta CDR3. From the multiplex PCR reads, TCRdb called clonotypes with MiXCR, one entry per CDR3 protein. The sample contains 3,500 to 4,500 distinct CDR3 sequences, 27% of which appear only once. Broader study findings: Patients largely differed in their high-frequency T-cell receptor beta clonotypes. Identical dominant CDR3 beta clonotypes spanned tumor sites within a patient, beside site-unique high-frequency clones.

This clonotype was detected once. The target antigen is unknown. One junction end disagrees with the germline gene, perhaps due to a read error. The CDR3 covers 14 residues. The germline V gene encodes CDR1 LGHNA and CDR2 YNFKEQ. Bulk tumor genomic DNA, roughly 600 ng per sample, was used as template. Far-apart biopsies, several per primary tumor, were taken during surgery. The study enrolled patients with untreated, newly diagnosed non-small cell lung cancer who underwent curative surgery. All donors had received a new diagnosis of non-small cell lung cancer and were undergoing surgery with curative intent.

The material sequenced was lung tumor tissue. The TCR was taken from a man in his sixties with non-small cell lung cancer. The chain couples TRBV4-2 to TRBJ2-3; TRBD2 is a possible D gene (6 bases). In DNA form, the CDR3 reads TGTGCCAGAAGCCAAGATCGGGGGTCAGATACGAAGTATTTT. It specifies CARSQDRGSDTKYF.